Sequencing of this T cell receptor (beta chain) was carried out in a study of beta chain features in type 1 diabetes. General study points: Using cDNA template may skew counts toward highly expressing activated cells.

About this clone itself: Its antigen remains unidentified.

Reverse transcribing all isolated RNA meant expressed TCRB transcripts were sequenced. The repertoire was sequenced with immunoSEQ multiplex PCR; TCRdb's copy has only in-frame clones and lacks some. The table has under 950,000 clones, roughly 15% seen once. Source material: naive CD4+ T cells from blood. The clonotype originates from a woman under 30 in good health.

The CDR3 is CASSLLTGSQETQYF. The CDR3 bases are TGTGCCAGCTCACTCCTCACCGGGAGCCAAGAGACCCAGTACTTC. V gene TRBV18 combines with J gene TRBJ2-5; tentatively, D is TRBD2 (6 bases). CDR1 and CDR2 (germline): KGHSH, LQKENI. The ends were cut back, 4 bases at V and 1 base at J, with 13 bases in the middle. The CDR3 is made up of 15 amino acids.